One T cell receptor (beta chain) is described in this entry. Its antigen remains undetermined. Base qualities are not recorded, but no much larger clone differs from it by a single base. Genomic DNA was isolated from the sorted cells so that the TCRbeta CDR3 region could be sequenced. The immunoSEQ Assay was used to sequence the TCRbeta CDR3 regions. TCRdb took over this immuneACCESS table, retaining in-frame rearrangements with V and J assigned. Such tables are incomplete; in checked studies, under half of the missing clones stem from an unresolved V gene, and the remainder is unexplained. Here the sample has approximately 22,000 clones; roughly 88% occur a single time. The top ten clonotypes cover less than 45% of the sample. Patients with a history of autoimmune disease or receiving systemic immunosuppression were excluded from the trial. Peripheral blood for TCR sequencing was drawn from every dose cohort at baseline, at cycle 4 day 1 and at cycle 7 day 1. Samples were obtained from an open-label, multicenter, first-in-human phase I dose-escalation trial of ivuxolimab. Adults with locally advanced or metastatic head and neck squamous cell, hepatocellular, melanoma or renal cell carcinoma were enrolled in the trial. Before TCR sequencing, CD4+ and CD8+ T cells were separately sorted from peripheral blood.

This specimen belongs to a study of OX40 agonist ivuxolimab in advanced cancers. Context from the whole study: The costimulatory receptor OX40 (CD134) was targeted by ivuxolimab, a fully human IgG2 agonistic monoclonal antibody. The dose-escalation cohort was 82.7% male with a mean age of roughly 60 years, ranging from about 23 to 85. Three dose-escalation patients achieved partial responses, one with hepatocellular carcinoma and two with cutaneous melanoma. Patients were allowed to have had prior anti-PD-1, anti-PD-L1 or anti-CTLA-4 therapy, and approximately 40% of the dose-escalation patients had previously received checkpoint inhibitors. Among the 52 dose-escalation patients, around 19 had hepatocellular carcinoma, around 15 melanoma, 9 renal cell carcinoma and 9 head and neck cancer. Peripheral TCRbeta sequencing was intended to test whether TCR sequence diversity was altered and clonal T-cell expansion was caused by ivuxolimab. The paper reports the monotherapy dose-escalation portion (N of about 47 patients) of the phase I ivuxolimab trial. Intravenous ivuxolimab was administered to patients every 2 weeks at six dose levels: 0.01, 0.1, 0.3, 1.5, 3 and 10 mg/kg. Study-wide findings and limitations: Antigen specificity was not determined for the clonally expanded peripheral T cells. Low levels of normalized T-cell clonal expansion were also shown by some nonresponding patients. On average, CD8+ T cells showed more expanded clones than CD4+ T cells after ivuxolimab. Clonal expansion of both CD4+ and CD8+ blood T cells was observed from baseline to week 6 at doses 0.1 to 3.0 mg/kg. In the 0.1-3.0 mg/kg groups, partial responders were among the patients with the lowest normalized peripheral clonal expansion, particularly in CD8+ T cells.

The CDR3 measures 12 amino acids from cysteine to phenylalanine. The sequence is cut down to CDR3 DNA, 36 bases in frame from base 1. CDR1 and CDR2, per the germline V gene, are SGHVS and FNYEAQ. V is shortened by 7 bases, J by 2 bases, and the region joining them spans 8 bases. The chain links TRBV7-6 with TRBJ2-5; the D gene is perhaps TRBD2, on 5 matching bases. The sample here was CD4+ or CD8+ T cells sorted from blood, taken in a trial of the OX40 agonist ivuxolimab. This TCR was sampled from an adult with an advanced solid tumor such as melanoma, head and neck, liver or kidney cancer. The CDR3 amino acid sequence is: CASTSGQETQYF. The DNA sequence is as follows: TGTGCCAGCACTTCGGGGCAAGAGACCCAGTACTTC.